This is a list of T cell receptor beta chains from one sample in a study of cytomegalovirus exposure and HLA in healthy donors. Profiling relied on immunoSEQ multiplex PCR, and the TCRdb table lists in-frame clones only, not all of them. This sample has about 120,000 clones; over 60% occur once, and the top ten carry roughly 8.2%. Sequenced sample: PBMCs. Source of these receptors: a woman in her thirties or forties in good health and CMV-seropositive. The CDR3 runs from the conserved cysteine through the conserved F or W. D genes are given only for firm matches. Some rows have no size entry. The others give once, few or many, or a class for an expanded clone.

D gene: TRBD1
clone size: -
V gene: TRBV12-5
J gene: TRBJ1-2
CDR3 length: 14
CDR3 DNA: TGTGCTAGTGGGGGGACAGGGACTCTCTATGGCTACACCTTC
CDR3 protein: CASGGTGTLYGYTF

D gene: TRBD2
clone size: -
V gene: TRBV4-3
J gene: TRBJ2-3
CDR3 length: 17
CDR3 DNA: TGCGCCAGCAGCCAAGATACTAGCGGGGGGGCATCAGATACGCAGTATTTT
CDR3 protein: CASSQDTSGGASDTQYF

D gene: TRBD1
clone size: -
V gene: TRBV7-2
J gene: TRBJ1-5
CDR3 length: 16
CDR3 DNA: TGTGCCAGCAGCCCTGGACAGGGGAGAGGCAATCAGCCCCAGCATTTT
CDR3 protein: CASSPGQGRGNQPQHF

D gene: -
clone size: -
V gene: TRBV6-5
J gene: TRBJ1-1
CDR3 length: 16
CDR3 DNA: TGTGCCAGCAGTTACTCGATCGGGGGGCTGAACACTGAAGCTTTCTTT
CDR3 protein: CASSYSIGGLNTEAFF

D gene: -
clone size: -
V gene: TRBV15
J gene: TRBJ1-6
CDR3 length: 13
CDR3 DNA: TGTGCCACCAGGGCGGTATATAATTCACCCCTCCACTTT
CDR3 protein: CATRAVYNSPLHF

D gene: -
clone size: once
V gene: TRBV5-1
J gene: TRBJ1-1
CDR3 length: 14
CDR3 DNA: TGCGCCAGCAGCCAGTTGCAGTCGAACACTGAAGCTTTCTTT
CDR3 protein: CASSQLQSNTEAFF

D gene: -
clone size: -
V gene: TRBV5-4
J gene: TRBJ2-7
CDR3 length: 13
CDR3 DNA: TGTGCCAGCAGCTCGACAGCCACCTACGAGCAGTACTTC
CDR3 protein: CASSSTATYEQYF

D gene: -
clone size: -
V gene: TRBV11-3
J gene: TRBJ1-1
CDR3 length: 12
CDR3 DNA: TGTGCCAGCAGCTTAGACAGGGGTTACGCTTTCTTT
CDR3 protein: CASSLDRGYAFF

D gene: -
clone size: -
V gene: TRBV29-1
J gene: TRBJ1-5
CDR3 length: 14
CDR3 DNA: TGCAGCGTTTCTGATCCGGGGGGCAATCAGCCCCAGCATTTT
CDR3 protein: CSVSDPGGNQPQHF

D gene: TRBD2
clone size: few
V gene: TRBV6-5
J gene: TRBJ2-5
CDR3 length: 16
CDR3 DNA: TGTGCCAGCAGTTACTCGGCTAGCGGGGTCCAAGAGACCCAGTACTTC
CDR3 protein: CASSYSASGVQETQYF

D gene: -
clone size: -
V gene: TRBV29-1
J gene: TRBJ2-1
CDR3 length: 14
CDR3 DNA: TGCAGCGTCCTAGGGGGAATTTCCTACAATGAGCAGTTCTTC
CDR3 protein: CSVLGGISYNEQFF

D gene: TRBD1
clone size: -
V gene: TRBV14
J gene: TRBJ2-2
CDR3 length: 17
CDR3 DNA: TGTGCCAGCAGCCTATATGACGGACAGGGGGACACCGGGGAGCTGTTTTTT
CDR3 protein: CASSLYDGQGDTGELFF

D gene: -
clone size: -
V gene: TRBV29-1
J gene: TRBJ2-5
CDR3 length: 13
CDR3 DNA: TGCAGCTGCCGACAGGAGATACAAGAGACCCAGTACTTC
CDR3 protein: CSCRQEIQETQYF

D gene: -
clone size: -
V gene: TRBV7-9
J gene: TRBJ1-1
CDR3 length: 13
CDR3 DNA: TGTGCCAGCAGCTTTTCCCTGGAGACTGAAGCTTTCTTT
CDR3 protein: CASSFSLETEAFF

D gene: -
clone size: -
V gene: TRBV7-3
J gene: TRBJ2-3
CDR3 length: 14
CDR3 DNA: TGTGCCAGCAGCTTATGGCGGAGAACAGATACGCAGTATTTT
CDR3 protein: CASSLWRRTDTQYF

D gene: -
clone size: once
V gene: TRBV2
J gene: TRBJ1-5
CDR3 length: 18
CDR3 DNA: TGTGCCAGCAGCGTACCGATCACCGGGACTGACTACAATCAGCCCCAGCATTTT
CDR3 protein: CASSVPITGTDYNQPQHF

D gene: TRBD1
clone size: -
V gene: TRBV15
J gene: TRBJ2-3
CDR3 length: 16
CDR3 DNA: TGTGCCACCAGCGGGGGTCGACAGGGGACGTCGGATACGCAGTATTTT
CDR3 protein: CATSGGRQGTSDTQYF

D gene: -
clone size: -
V gene: TRBV10-3
J gene: TRBJ2-6
CDR3 length: 14
CDR3 DNA: TGTGCCATCAGTGCCTCAGGCGGGGCCAACGTCCTGACTTTC
CDR3 protein: CAISASGGANVLTF

D gene: TRBD2
clone size: -
V gene: TRBV6-6
J gene: TRBJ2-3
CDR3 length: 16
CDR3 DNA: TGTGCCAGCAGTTATCAAGGCGGGAGTCTCGCCGATACGCAGTATTTT
CDR3 protein: CASSYQGGSLADTQYF

D gene: -
clone size: -
V gene: TRBV15
J gene: TRBJ2-6
CDR3 length: 19
CDR3 DNA: TGTGCCACCGGGGTAGGCCAAGGGGGATCAGTTGCTGGGGCCAACGTCCTGACTTTC
CDR3 protein: CATGVGQGGSVAGANVLTF

D gene: TRBD1
clone size: -
V gene: TRBV10-3
J gene: TRBJ1-2
CDR3 length: 15
CDR3 DNA: TGTGCCATCAGTGAGTCGCCAGGGGGCGCGGGGGGCTACACCTTC
CDR3 protein: CAISESPGGAGGYTF

D gene: -
clone size: -
V gene: TRBV29-1
J gene: TRBJ1-5
CDR3 length: 13
CDR3 DNA: TGCAGCGTTCGTCCGAGTAGCAATCAGCCCCAGCATTTT
CDR3 protein: CSVRPSSNQPQHF

D gene: TRBD1
clone size: -
V gene: TRBV12-5
J gene: TRBJ1-6
CDR3 length: 16
CDR3 DNA: TGTGCTAGTGGAGGGGCAGGGGGCTCCTATAATTCACCCCTCCACTTT
CDR3 protein: CASGGAGGSYNSPLHF

D gene: -
clone size: -
V gene: TRBV5-6
J gene: TRBJ2-5
CDR3 length: 11
CDR3 DNA: TGTGCCAGCAGCCAGTCAGAGACCCAGTACTTC
CDR3 protein: CASSQSETQYF

D gene: -
clone size: few
V gene: TRBV29-1
J gene: TRBJ2-7
CDR3 length: 15
CDR3 DNA: TGCAGCGTTGGGACCGGTTTTCTGGGGCTCGACGAGCAGTACTTC
CDR3 protein: CSVGTGFLGLDEQYF

D gene: TRBD1
clone size: -
V gene: TRBV6-4
J gene: TRBJ1-6
CDR3 length: 13
CDR3 DNA: TGTGCCAGCAGTGAACAGGACAGGGCGCCCCTCCACTTT
CDR3 protein: CASSEQDRAPLHF

D gene: -
clone size: -
V gene: TRBV6-7
J gene: TRBJ2-7
CDR3 length: 14
CDR3 DNA: TGTGCCAGCAGTTACTCTATAACGAGCCACGAGCAGTACTTC
CDR3 protein: CASSYSITSHEQYF

D gene: TRBD1
clone size: once
V gene: TRBV11-2
J gene: TRBJ2-7
CDR3 length: 19
CDR3 DNA: TGTGCCAGCAGCCCCACCGGGACAGACATTAGTTCAGGGGCCTACGAGCAGTACTTC
CDR3 protein: CASSPTGTDISSGAYEQYF

D gene: TRBD1
clone size: -
V gene: TRBV4-3
J gene: TRBJ1-2
CDR3 length: 14
CDR3 DNA: TGCGCCAGCAGCCATTCAGACAGGGCGTATGGCTACACCTTC
CDR3 protein: CASSHSDRAYGYTF

D gene: -
clone size: -
V gene: TRBV4-3
J gene: TRBJ2-7
CDR3 length: 14
CDR3 DNA: TGCGCCAGCAGCCAAGATAGGGGGAGAGGCGAGCAGTACTTC
CDR3 protein: CASSQDRGRGEQYF

D gene: -
clone size: -
V gene: TRBV18
J gene: TRBJ1-1
CDR3 length: 14
CDR3 DNA: TGTGCCAGCTCACCACCGAGGGATGTGGCTGAAGCTTTCTTT
CDR3 protein: CASSPPRDVAEAFF

D gene: TRBD2
clone size: few
V gene: TRBV11-3
J gene: TRBJ2-1
CDR3 length: 15
CDR3 DNA: TGTGCCAGCAGCTTGGGCGGGGGGGCCTACAATGAGCAGTTCTTC
CDR3 protein: CASSLGGGAYNEQFF

D gene: TRBD2
clone size: -
V gene: TRBV11-2
J gene: TRBJ2-5
CDR3 length: 16
CDR3 DNA: TGTGCCAGCAGCGCACCACGAACTAGCGGGGGAGAGACCCAGTACTTC
CDR3 protein: CASSAPRTSGGETQYF

D gene: TRBD1
clone size: -
V gene: TRBV25-1
J gene: TRBJ1-1
CDR3 length: 13
CDR3 DNA: TGTGCCAGCGAAGGGGCCAGGGGGACTGAAGCTTTCTTT
CDR3 protein: CASEGARGTEAFF

D gene: -
clone size: few
V gene: TRBV12-5
J gene: TRBJ2-7
CDR3 length: 14
CDR3 DNA: TGTGCTAGTGGTATCGACGGCGGTACCTACGAGCAGTACTTC
CDR3 protein: CASGIDGGTYEQYF

D gene: TRBD2
clone size: -
V gene: TRBV13
J gene: TRBJ2-1
CDR3 length: 16
CDR3 DNA: TGTGCCAGCAGACACAATAGCGGGGGGGCCGGGCATGAGCAGTTCTTC
CDR3 protein: CASRHNSGGAGHEQFF

D gene: TRBD2
clone size: -
V gene: TRBV2
J gene: TRBJ2-7
CDR3 length: 13
CDR3 DNA: TGTGCCAGCAGTGAAGGTGTACTAGCGGGGGAGTACTTC
CDR3 protein: CASSEGVLAGEYF

D gene: -
clone size: many
V gene: TRBV4-3
J gene: TRBJ2-3
CDR3 length: 19
CDR3 DNA: TGCGCCAGCAGCCAACTAGGGGGGGCCGGGGTTATGGGCACAGATACGCAGTATTTT
CDR3 protein: CASSQLGGAGVMGTDTQYF

D gene: TRBD1
clone size: -
V gene: TRBV29-1
J gene: TRBJ1-1
CDR3 length: 13
CDR3 DNA: TGCAGCGGGGGGACAGGGGGGAACACTGAAGCTTTCTTT
CDR3 protein: CSGGTGGNTEAFF

D gene: -
clone size: once
V gene: TRBV7-2
J gene: TRBJ2-1
CDR3 length: 13
CDR3 DNA: TGTGCCAGCAGCTCCGACAATTACAATGAGCAGTTCTTC
CDR3 protein: CASSSDNYNEQFF